These 21 T cell receptor beta chains were sequenced from one sample in a study of response to subunit inactivated influenza vaccine (dated by TCRdb to about 2018). The library came from RT-PCR. Reads for this sample came from an Illumina HiSeq 2500. In TCRdb, the public reads were trimmed at Q25 with fastp and aligned with MiXCR, with productive beta chains retained. Rows with one shared CDR3 protein collapse into an entry with the most common genes and DNA. Counted in this sample were hundreds of thousands of distinct CDR3 sequences; approximately 15% of them appeared once. In total, the top ten clones hold less than 4% of the sample. The sample consisted of CD4+ T cells sorted from PBMCs, taken less than 25 months after vaccination. The receptor source for this set is a man between 50 and 75 years old who received an inactivated influenza vaccine. Donor details come from another sample of the same person, matched by shared clones.

This clonotype was counted between two and nine times. The chain is built from TRBV6-1 and TRBJ2-1; 9 bases line up with TRBD1. This CDR3 region has 16 residues. Germline CDR1 is MNHNS and CDR2 is SASEGT. With V trimmed by 6 bases and J by 2 bases, 8 bases remained unmatched. The CDR3 region has the DNA TGTGCCAGCAGGACTTCTACAGGGGGCACCTACAATGAGCAGTTCTTC. Translation gives CASRTSTGGTYNEQFF.

V is TRBV20-1 and J is TRBJ2-1; 9 positions agree with TRBD2. CDR3 length equals 15 residues. Germline CDR1 reads DFQATT; CDR2 reads SNEGSKA (reference sequence). V dropped 2 bases and J dropped 4; count of bases not matched to a gene: 6. CDR3 protein: CSARLAGRPYNEQFF. The DNA of the CDR3 is TGCAGTGCTAGACTAGCGGGGCGTCCGTACAATGAGCAGTTCTTC.

The J gene is TRBJ2-1, the V gene TRBV7-9; maybe TRBD1 (5 bases). Germline lookup yields CDR1 SEHNR and CDR2 FQNEAQ (reference sequence). Deletions cut 5 bases from V and 6 bases from J, with 8 bases between. The CDR3 sequence is 12 residues long. As DNA, the CDR3 is TGTGCCAGCAGCGTAGACAGCAATGAGCAGTTCTTC. Amino acids: CASSVDSNEQFF.

The rearrangement uses TRBV6-1 and TRBJ1-6, with TRBD1 matching 9 bases. Germline loops: CDR1 MNHNS, CDR2 SASEGT. The trim removed 8 bases at V and 10 bases at J, leaving 12 bases unmatched. This CDR3 is 15 amino acids long. CDR3 bases: TGTGCCAGCCAAGGACCAGGACAGGGGCGATCACCCCTCCACTTT. This encodes CASQGPGQGRSPLHF.

This clonotype appeared a few times. The J gene is TRBJ2-7, the V gene TRBV10-3; 9 bases map to TRBD1. This CDR3 comprises 15 residues. V gave up 3 bases and J gave up 4 bases; unmatched junction bases: 7. Germline CDR1 is ENHRY and CDR2 is SYGVKD. This chain's CDR3 is CAISEGTGYNYEQYF. Here the CDR3 DNA reads TGTGCCATCAGTGAAGGGACAGGGTATAATTACGAGCAGTACTTC.

V is TRBV6-5 and J is TRBJ1-5; D uncertain. Germline CDR1 is MNHEY and CDR2 is SVGAGI. This CDR3 is built from 14 residues. The germline V and J ends were trimmed by 0 bases and 0 bases, with 3 bases remaining between them. The CDR3 DNA reads TGTGCCAGCAGTTACTCCCGTAGCAATCAGCCCCAGCATTTT. Translation gives CASSYSRSNQPQHF.

The chain combines TRBV11-2 with TRBJ1-2, with a weak D call TRBD1 (5 bases). V was pared by 2 bases and J by 6 bases, with 25 bases between. The CDR3 extends over 18 amino acids. CDR1 is SGHAT and CDR2 is FQNNGV in the germline V gene. DNA for the CDR3: TGTGCCAGCAGCTTATACTTGTCGAACAGGAAGCGGGTGGATGGCTACACCTTC. Amino acid sequence: CASSLYLSNRKRVDGYTF.

This clonotype has at least ten counts. The CDR3 spells CASSQDSGTIQYF. CDR3 nucleotides: TGTGCCAGCAGCCAAGATTCGGGGACCATTCAGTACTTC. The chain uses TRBV14 and TRBJ2-4; D tentatively fits TRBD1 or TRBD2 (5 bases each). Germline V CDR1 and CDR2: SGHDN, FVKESK. The CDR3 has 13 residues. V shed 0 bases and J shed 9 bases, with 9 bases lying between them.

V usage is TRBV6-2 or TRBV6-3 and J usage is TRBJ1-1; TRBD1 is a possible D gene (5 bases). Germline CDR1 is MNHEY and CDR2 is SVGEGT. Trimming removed 2 bases from V and 0 bases from J, with 10 bases in between. This CDR3 spans 15 amino acids. The CDR3 DNA reads TGTGCCAGCAGTTACCGGGGGACGTTGAACACTGAAGCTTTCTTT. Translating gives CASSYRGTLNTEAFF.

This clonotype was seen more than once but under ten times. The V call is TRBV20-1, the J call TRBJ2-1; D gene uncertain. CDR3 length: 16 amino acids. Deletions cut 5 bases from V and 0 bases from J, with 17 bases between. CDR1 DFQATT and CDR2 SNEGSKA come from the germline V gene (reference sequence). The CDR3 loop reads CSAAPGRFSSYNEQFF. The CDR3 DNA sequence: TGCAGTGCTGCCCCGGGCCGGTTCAGCTCCTACAATGAGCAGTTCTTC.

J is TRBJ2-7 and V is TRBV28; TRBD2 might be the D (6 bases). The CDR3 is 14 amino acids. V dropped 6 bases and J dropped 6 bases, with 18 bases sitting between them. Germline CDR1 and CDR2: MDHEN and SYDVKM. The CDR3 loop is CASSPQMGGREQYF. The CDR3 region has the DNA TGTGCCAGCAGCCCACAGATGGGAGGTCGCGAGCAGTACTTC.

The chain uses TRBV28 and TRBJ2-7; weak D call: TRBD1 (5 bases). The CDR3 runs 13 residues. Trimming shortened V by 5 bases and J by 2 bases, and 10 bases separated the two germline ends. From germline, CDR1 is MDHEN and CDR2 SYDVKM. The CDR3 loop is CASSGRVPYEQYF. In nucleotides, the CDR3 is TGTGCCAGCAGTGGCAGGGTGCCCTACGAGCAGTACTTC.

The CDR3 spells CSAWDTQGNTEAFF. CDR3 sequence (DNA): TGCAGTGCTTGGGACACCCAGGGGAACACTGAAGCTTTCTTT. V gene TRBV20-1 combines with J gene TRBJ1-1; TRBD1 might be the D (6 bases). The CDR3 runs to 14 residues. V lost 5 bases and J lost 1, with 14 bases in between. CDR1 and CDR2 (germline): DFQATT, SNEGSKA (reference sequence).

V is TRBV7-9 and J is TRBJ2-1; the match to TRBD2 covers 7 bases. The CDR3 has 15 residues. Trimming at V came to 4 bases and at J to 1 base, leaving 4 bases not matched to a gene. The germline CDR1 and CDR2 sequences are SEHNR and FQNEAQ (reference sequence). The CDR3 region has the DNA TGTGCCAGCAGCTGGAGCGGGACTTCCTACAATGAGCAGTTCTTC. Translating gives CASSWSGTSYNEQFF.

V and J are TRBV6-1 and TRBJ2-5; 8 positions agree with TRBD1. This CDR3 spans 14 amino acids. J lost 5 bases, V lost 6 bases, and 8 bases had no gene match. Germline CDR1 MNHNS, CDR2 SASEGT. The DNA for the CDR3 is TGTGCCAGCAGGAAAGGACAGGGTTTGGAGACCCAGTACTTC. Protein product: CASRKGQGLETQYF.

This clonotype was counted between two and nine times. The rearrangement links TRBV6-1 to TRBJ1-1; D unresolved. The CDR3 has 13 amino acids. V was shortened by 8 bases and J by 0 bases, with 10 bases between the two germline ends. Germline values: CDR1 MNHNS, CDR2 SASEGT. The CDR3 is CASASGMNTEAFF. DNA of the CDR3: TGTGCCAGCGCCTCGGGGATGAACACTGAAGCTTTCTTT.

The CDR3 sequence is CASSLNPGNIQYF. The CDR3 region has the DNA TGTGCCAGCAGTTTAAATCCGGGAAACATTCAGTACTTC. The chain uses TRBV12-3 or TRBV12-4 and TRBJ2-4; unclear D gene. The CDR3 sequence is 13 residues long. V shed 2 bases and J shed 6 bases, with 8 bases lying between them.

This clonotype has at least ten counts. The V gene is TRBV12-3 or TRBV12-4, the J gene TRBJ2-2; D could derive from TRBD1 or TRBD2 (6 bases each). The ends were cut back, 3 bases at V and 4 bases at J, with 9 bases in the middle. The CDR3 loop spans 14 amino acids. The CDR3 DNA is TGTGCCAGCAGTTTCAGGGGAGGCACCGGGGAGCTGTTTTTT. This codes for CASSFRGGTGELFF.

The chain carries TRBV7-2 and TRBJ1-2, with TRBD1 matching over 7 bases. This CDR3 comprises 14 residues. Germline CDR1 is SGHTA and CDR2 is FQGNSA. With 6 bases clipped from V and 2 bases from J, the junction kept 6 bases outside the gene matches. The CDR3 region has the DNA TGTGCCAGCAGTACAACAGGGGTAAACTATGGCTACACCTTC. Translated, it gives CASSTTGVNYGYTF.

V and J are TRBV11-2 and TRBJ2-2; 7 bases agree with TRBD2. V dropped 6 bases and J dropped 3; count of bases not matched to a gene: 7. Germline values: CDR1 SGHAT, CDR2 FQNNGV. This CDR3 region has 15 residues. CDR3 region: CASRAERGYTGELFF. In DNA form, the CDR3 reads TGTGCCAGCAGAGCGGAGCGGGGCTACACCGGGGAGCTGTTTTTT.

The V and J genes are TRBV5-1 and TRBJ2-5; 7 nucleotides line up with TRBD1. From germline, CDR1 is SGHRS and CDR2 YFSETQ. The V gene end was trimmed by 4 bases and the J gene end by 5 bases; junction bases not matched to a gene: 14. This CDR3 is 16 amino acids long. The CDR3 reads CASSDGSYRGRETQYF. The CDR3 region has the DNA TGCGCCAGCAGCGATGGGAGTTACAGGGGAAGGGAGACCCAGTACTTC. Full variable domain (outside the CDR3, taken from reference TRBV5-1 and TRBJ2-5): KAGVTQTPRYLIKTRGQQVTLSCSPISGHRSVSWYQQTPGQGLQFLFEYFSETQRNKGNFPGRFSGRQFSNSRSEMNVSTLELGDSALYLCASSDGSYRGRETQYFGPGTRLLVL.